This T cell receptor (beta chain) is drawn from a study of blood T cell repertoires in COVID-19. Some clones are missing from TCRdb's copy, which holds only in-frame ones; the method was immunoSEQ multiplex PCR. The sample lists 150,000 to 170,000 clones, around 80% occurring once. CDR3 length: 15 amino acids. The germline V gene has CDR1 SGHAT and CDR2 FQNNGV. The ends lost 5 bases at V and 7 bases at J; junction bases unmatched: 8. The V call is TRBV11-2, the J call TRBJ2-2; 9 bases are shared with TRBD1. The sequenced sample was PBMCs or T cells enriched from blood (not recorded which). The sequence was collected from a man in his forties or fifties who had recovered from COVID-19. The CDR3 sequence is CASSLNRGLVGELFF. For the CDR3, the DNA is TGTGCCAGCAGCCTCAACAGGGGGCTGGTCGGGGAGCTGTTTTTT. The full variable domain, its missing parts supplied by reference TRBV11-2 and TRBJ2-2, is EAGVAQSPRYKIIEKRQSVAFWCNPISGHATLYWYQQILGQGPKLLIQFQNNGVVDDSQLPKDRFSAERLKGVDSTLKIQPAKLEDSAVYLCASSLNRGLVGELFFGEGSRLTVL.